A selection of T cell receptor beta chains follows, all from one sample in a study of blood T cell repertoires in COVID-19. Measured with immunoSEQ multiplex PCR; TCRdb has only the in-frame clones, and not every one. The data contain roughly 20,000 clones, roughly nine tenths of them singletons. Sequences were obtained from peripheral blood. These receptors were collected from a human donor with active COVID-19. The donor label of this sample is uncertain. Each CDR3 is given with its conserved first and last residue. A D gene is named only where the DNA matches it firmly.

CDR3aa: CASSPGTSGGELFF
j_gene: TRBJ2-2
d_gene: TRBD2
v_gene: TRBV27

CDR3aa: CASSPASAAQETQYF
j_gene: TRBJ2-5
d_gene: NA
v_gene: TRBV9

CDR3aa: CASSLAGQIRAEAFF
j_gene: TRBJ1-1
d_gene: NA
v_gene: TRBV7-2

CDR3aa: CASSPSGGSSYEQYF
j_gene: TRBJ2-7
d_gene: TRBD2
v_gene: TRBV3-1/TRBV3-2

CDR3aa: CASLNAQGSSYEQFF
j_gene: TRBJ2-1
d_gene: NA
v_gene: TRBV27

CDR3aa: CASTVNPGLATDTQYF
j_gene: TRBJ2-3
d_gene: TRBD2
v_gene: TRBV2

CDR3aa: CASSLVGQTAYEQYF
j_gene: TRBJ2-7
d_gene: NA
v_gene: TRBV5-1

CDR3aa: CASSLDGLAGDNSYEQYF
j_gene: TRBJ2-7
d_gene: TRBD2
v_gene: TRBV7-9

CDR3aa: CASSRTGQGEPNYGYTF
j_gene: TRBJ1-2
d_gene: TRBD1
v_gene: TRBV7-3

CDR3aa: CASSLDRLAGGNEQFF
j_gene: TRBJ2-1
d_gene: TRBD2
v_gene: TRBV5-1

CDR3aa: CASSKGCLWREGLNIQYF
j_gene: TRBJ2-4
d_gene: NA
v_gene: TRBV21-1

CDR3aa: CASSLTGTGEKLFF
j_gene: TRBJ1-4
d_gene: TRBD1
v_gene: TRBV5-1

CDR3aa: CASSVRGWRLDSNQPQHF
j_gene: TRBJ1-5
d_gene: NA
v_gene: TRBV27

CDR3aa: CASSLSAVNQYGYTF
j_gene: TRBJ1-2
d_gene: NA
v_gene: TRBV7-2

CDR3aa: CASSVAAGFTDTQYF
j_gene: TRBJ2-3
d_gene: NA
v_gene: TRBV9

CDR3aa: CASSLMTGYNSPLHF
j_gene: TRBJ1-6
d_gene: TRBD1
v_gene: TRBV5-1

CDR3aa: CASSPLAGVYNEQFF
j_gene: TRBJ2-1
d_gene: TRBD2
v_gene: TRBV6-2/TRBV6-3

CDR3aa: CASTPGQWVWSAFF
j_gene: TRBJ1-1
d_gene: TRBD1
v_gene: TRBV6-5

CDR3aa: CAISDPYLSNYGYTF
j_gene: TRBJ1-2
d_gene: NA
v_gene: TRBV10-3

CDR3aa: CASSFSLAGTDTQYF
j_gene: TRBJ2-3
d_gene: NA
v_gene: TRBV7-3

CDR3aa: CASSLSNSGVISGNTIYF
j_gene: TRBJ1-3
d_gene: NA
v_gene: TRBV5-1

CDR3aa: CASTSRQGNYGYTF
j_gene: TRBJ1-2
d_gene: TRBD1
v_gene: TRBV6-5

CDR3aa: CASSLGRAGKPQHF
j_gene: TRBJ1-5
d_gene: NA
v_gene: TRBV5-8

CDR3aa: CASSYSIPGRDF
j_gene: TRBJ2-7
d_gene: NA
v_gene: TRBV6-2/TRBV6-3

CDR3aa: CASSDWAGTRQYF
j_gene: TRBJ2-7
d_gene: NA
v_gene: TRBV2

CDR3aa: CASSYGSSGYQETQYF
j_gene: TRBJ2-5
d_gene: TRBD2
v_gene: TRBV6-2/TRBV6-3

CDR3aa: CASSRLAGVREQYF
j_gene: TRBJ2-7
d_gene: TRBD2
v_gene: TRBV19

CDR3aa: CASSYSRLDTIYF
j_gene: TRBJ1-3
d_gene: NA
v_gene: TRBV6-5

CDR3aa: CASSQDTWAGLAGVGGEQFF
j_gene: TRBJ2-1
d_gene: TRBD2
v_gene: TRBV14